The TCR beta chain described here comes from a study of shared T cell receptors in the human thymus. This CDR3 is built from 15 residues. Germline values: CDR1 MNHEY, CDR2 SVGAGI. The V and J ends lost 6 bases and 1 base respectively, with 13 bases between them. TCRdb's copy holds only in-frame clones and misses some; the assay was immunoSEQ multiplex PCR. The sample lists some 760,000 clones, approximately 85% seen once, with under 0.012% in the top ten. In addition, the sample was reused for a study of human thymus T cells. That work states: Thymus was obtained from resections taken during corrective heart surgery. Usage of V and J genes appeared biased in thymic and blood repertoires. Related reports documented highly overlapping thymic repertoires among unrelated individuals.

The receptor was derived from a girl in the first two years of life with a congenital heart defect. This chain joins TRBV6-5 and TRBJ1-5; possibly TRBD1 for D (5 bases). The specimen was thymocytes. CDR3 amino acids: CASSPGLTSNQPQHF. CDR3 in DNA: TGTGCCAGCAGCCCGGGACTGACCAGCAATCAGCCCCAGCATTTT.